The next 27 T cell receptor beta chains were all read from a single sample in a study of regulatory T cells in long-lasting Graves disease. Assembly of TCR beta libraries relied on iRepertoire HTBI primers together with Arm-PCR of CDR3 regions. TCRdb reanalysed the multiplex PCR reads using MiXCR and keeps one entry per CDR3 protein. The sample gives around 400,000 distinct CDR3 sequences, 10% to 15% of which show up once; 18% is in the top ten. Time point meaning: newly diagnosed GD, antithyroid drugs for less than 3 months. Isolated PBMC RNA provided the starting material for the TCR library. This sample also belongs to another study, concerning T cells in Graves' hyperthyroidism and ophthalmopathy.

This specimen consisted of peripheral blood mononuclear cells (PBMCs), obtained at new diagnosis, from a patient treated with antithyroid drugs. These receptors came from a woman aged 18 to 35 with Graves disease.

At least ten counts were recorded for this clonotype. The chain links TRBV30 to TRBJ1-1; perhaps TRBD1 as D (6 bases). V dropped 1 base and J dropped 1 base, with 7 bases sitting between them. CDR3 length: 13 amino acids. Germline CDR1 and CDR2: GTSNPN and SVGIG (reference sequence). The DNA for the CDR3 is TGTGCCTGGAGTGGACAGGCGAACACTGAAGCTTTCTTT. This sequence encodes CAWSGQANTEAFF.

This clonotype has a count of ten or more. This chain links TRBV11-2 with TRBJ2-7; TRBD2 agrees at 11 bases. The CDR3 loop spans 15 amino acids. Germline V gives CDR1 SGHAT, CDR2 FQNNGV. The trim removed 1 base at V and 3 bases at J, leaving 2 bases unmatched. For the CDR3, the DNA is TGTGCCAGCAGCTTAGCTAGCGGGAGGAACTACGAGCAGTACTTC. Its translation is CASSLASGRNYEQYF.

This clonotype was seen ten or more times. This rearrangement joins TRBV24-1 to TRBJ1-4; D is unclear. The germline V gene has CDR1 KGHDR and CDR2 SFDVKD. V was cut by 3 bases and J by 10 bases, with 17 bases left in between. This CDR3 is built from 15 residues. CDR3 sequence reads: CATSDPVREGGKLFF. Written as DNA, the CDR3 is TGTGCCACCAGTGATCCTGTCCGCGAGGGCGGAAAACTGTTTTTT.

This clonotype was seen more than once but under ten times. The V gene is TRBV6-2 or TRBV6-3, the J gene TRBJ2-7; perhaps TRBD1 as D (5 bases). The CDR3 runs 16 residues. In germline, CDR1 is MNHEY, CDR2 SVGEGT. Between the trimmed V and J ends, which lost 4 bases and 3 bases, there was a span of 19 bases. The CDR3 reads CASSLLEGPQGYEQYV. As DNA, the CDR3 is TGTGCCAGCAGTTTGCTCGAAGGGCCCCAGGGCTACGAGCAGTACGTC.

On this clonotype: A much larger clonotype is one base distant, so this may be a read error. This chain connects TRBV11-2 to TRBJ2-1, with D tentatively TRBD2 (5 bases). CDR3 size: 17 residues. Trimming removed 4 bases at V and 4 bases at J, with 20 bases between. CDR1 is SGHAT and CDR2 is FQNNGV in the germline V gene. CDR3 loop: CASSSYAGYLSYNEQFF. The CDR3 DNA reads as TGTGCCAGCAGCTCCTATGCGGGCTATCTCAGTTACAATGAGCAGTTCTTC.

The chain links TRBV5-4 to TRBJ2-7, with 7 bases fitting TRBD1. Germline V gene data show CDR1 as SGHNT and CDR2 as YYREEE (reference sequence). The CDR3 spans 16 residues. V was pared by 3 bases and J by 1 base, with 10 bases of the junction left unmatched. CDR3 loop: CASSWGPDRASYEQYV. The CDR3 DNA is TGTGCCAGCAGCTGGGGGCCCGACAGGGCTTCCTACGAGCAGTACGTC.

Points on this clonotype: One base away lies a much larger clone, so this may be a sequencing read error. V gene TRBV18 combines with J gene TRBJ1-4; 9 positions match TRBD1. The germline CDR1 and CDR2 sequences are KGHSH and LQKENI. This CDR3 is built from 15 residues. J gave up 8 bases and V 5 bases, and 9 bases lay outside the gene matches. CDR3 amino acids: CASSTGKGTGEKLFF. The CDR3 nucleotides read TGTGCCAGCTCAACCGGCAAGGGGACAGGGGAAAAACTGTTTTTT.

The sample holds a few counts of this clonotype. The chain employs TRBV3-1 and TRBJ2-1; TRBD2 is a possible D gene (6 bases). V lost 1 base to trimming and J lost 6 bases, with 16 bases between them. Germline loops: CDR1 LGHDT, CDR2 YNNKEL (reference sequence). The CDR3 is 16 residues long. Written as DNA, the CDR3 is TGTGCCAGCAGCCAAGTTGGCGGGAAGGATCTCAATGAGCAGTTCTTC. Translated: CASSQVGGKDLNEQFF.

This clonotype was picked up many times. J is TRBJ1-1 and V is TRBV6-5; D gene ambiguous. This CDR3 has 14 amino acids. V shed 2 bases and J shed 3 bases, with 10 bases lying between them. Germline values: CDR1 MNHEY, CDR2 SVGAGI. In DNA, the CDR3 is TGTGCCAGCAGTTACAGTGGGTCTGACACTGAAGCTTTCTTT. It is translated as CASSYSGSDTEAFF.

The table lists this clonotype with many counts. V gene TRBV7-2 combines with J gene TRBJ2-4, with 10 bases lining up with TRBD1. The CDR3 extends over 15 amino acids. Per the germline V gene, CDR1 is SGHTA and CDR2 is FQGNSA. Germline trimming cut 1 base from V and 7 bases from J; bases unmatched to any gene: 4. CDR3 nucleotide sequence: TGTGCCAGCAGCTTAGGGACAGGGGGTGGGAACATTCAGTACTTC. Protein: CASSLGTGGGNIQYF. Filled out from reference TRBV7-2 and TRBJ2-4, the complete variable domain reads GAGVSQSPSNKVTEKGKDVELRCDPISGHTALYWYRQSLGQGLEFLIYFQGNSAPDKSGLPSDRFSAERTGGSVSTLTIQRTQQEDSAVYLCASSLGTGGGNIQYFGAGTRLSVL.

This clonotype was counted ten times or more. The chain uses TRBV6-2 or TRBV6-3 and TRBJ2-5; 9 bases fit TRBD1. J lost 3 bases, V lost 8 bases, and 7 bases had no gene match. CDR1 MNHEY and CDR2 SVGEGT come from the germline V gene. The CDR3 runs to 14 residues. The CDR3 region has the DNA TGTGCCAGCTGGGACAGGGAATTGGAAGAGACCCAGTACTTC. Encoded protein: CASWDRELEETQYF.

This clonotype showed up many times. V is TRBV9 and J is TRBJ2-5; D is uncertain. The germline CDR1 and CDR2 sequences are SGDLS and YYNGEE. This CDR3 is built from 15 residues. V lost 5 bases to trimming and J lost 5 bases, with 19 bases between them. CDR3 in amino acids: CASSPSGLLRETQYF. The CDR3 coding sequence is TGTGCCAGCAGTCCTTCGGGTCTGCTCCGGGAGACCCAGTACTTC. Together with reference TRBV9 and TRBJ2-5, the CDR3 gives the full variable domain: DSGVTQTPKHLITATGQRVTLRCSPRSGDLSVYWYQQSLDQGLQFLIQYYNGEERAKGNILERFSAQQFPDLHSELNLSSLELGDSALYFCASSPSGLLRETQYFGPGTRLLVL.

This clonotype was found many times. This chain joins TRBV12-3 or TRBV12-4 and TRBJ1-4, with TRBD1 as a possible D gene (6 bases). The CDR3 consists of 14 residues. V dropped 5 bases and J dropped 8 bases, with 15 bases sitting between them. CDR3 loop: CASSTGGVGEKLFF. The CDR3 nucleotides are TGTGCCAGCAGTACGGGGGGCGTGGGAGAAAAACTGTTTTTT.

Many counts were recorded for this clonotype. The V call is TRBV27, the J call TRBJ2-7; 7 bases map to TRBD2. CDR1 and CDR2 (germline): MNHEY, SMNVEV (reference sequence). CDR3 size: 13 residues. V shed 5 bases, J shed 3 bases, and the junction held 4 bases outside the gene matches. The CDR3 sequence: CASSRGVVYEQYF. Written as DNA, the CDR3 is TGTGCCAGCAGTCGGGGGGTGGTCTACGAGCAGTACTTC.

This clonotype was observed a few times. The J gene is TRBJ2-5, the V gene TRBV28; 10 bases fit TRBD2. Germline-derived CDR1 and CDR2 are MDHEN and SYDVKM. The ends lost 8 bases at V and 5 bases at J; junction bases unmatched: 5. The CDR3 extends over 13 amino acids. This CDR3 is CASEAGGEETQYF. CDR3 sequence (DNA): TGTGCCAGCGAAGCGGGAGGGGAGGAGACCCAGTACTTC.

This clonotype has a count of ten or more. CDR3 nucleotide sequence: TGCAGTGCTTCTCATCAGGGAGTTTCTGAAAAACTGTTTTTT. The encoded protein is CSASHQGVSEKLFF. This chain joins TRBV20-1 and TRBJ1-4, with D perhaps matching TRBD1 (5 bases). V was trimmed by 5 bases and J by 7 bases, leaving 17 bases between them. Germline V lookup: CDR1 DFQATT, CDR2 SNEGSKA (reference sequence). This CDR3 region has 14 residues.

This clonotype was recorded many times. As DNA, the CDR3 is TGTGCCAGCAGCCTCTACAGGGCCACTAACTATGGCTACACCTTC. Protein product: CASSLYRATNYGYTF. J is TRBJ1-2 and V is TRBV7-2; possible D gene TRBD1, 6 bases. Germline loops: CDR1 SGHTA, CDR2 FQGNSA. With 5 bases removed from V and 0 bases from J, the gap between germline ends came to 13 bases. The length of the CDR3 is 15 residues.

This clonotype was detected many times. This rearrangement joins TRBV5-5 to TRBJ1-5; TRBD1 might be the D (5 bases). Germline CDR1 and CDR2: SGHKS and YYEKEE (reference sequence). The CDR3 extends over 18 amino acids. With 1 base removed from V and 3 bases from J, the gap between germline ends came to 20 bases. The DNA for the CDR3 is TGTGCCAGCAGCTTGAAGGGGAGTTCCCCAGTCTCCAATCAGCCCCAGCATTTT. It yields the protein CASSLKGSSPVSNQPQHF.

A few counts support this clonotype. The chain joins TRBV5-1 to TRBJ1-5; D gene ambiguous. CDR1 is SGHRS and CDR2 is YFSETQ in the germline V gene. Trimming removed 0 bases from V and 4 bases from J, with 14 bases in between. CDR3 size: 16 residues. The chain's CDR3 is CASSLEGPIGNQPQHF. For the CDR3, the DNA is TGCGCCAGCAGCTTGGAAGGACCCATCGGGAATCAGCCCCAGCATTTT. Full variable domain (rest looked up from reference TRBV5-1 and TRBJ1-5): KAGVTQTPRYLIKTRGQQVTLSCSPISGHRSVSWYQQTPGQGLQFLFEYFSETQRNKGNFPGRFSGRQFSNSRSEMNVSTLELGDSALYLCASSLEGPIGNQPQHFGDGTRLSIL.

The chain employs TRBV6-2 or TRBV6-3 and TRBJ1-2; tentatively, D is TRBD1 (5 bases). Germline V gene lookup returns CDR1 MNHEY and CDR2 SVGEGT. V was clipped by 6 bases and J by 9 bases, with 17 bases between them. The CDR3 has 13 residues. CDR3 sequence: CASSNDSPRRYTF. As DNA, the CDR3 is TGTGCCAGCAGCAACGACAGTCCCCGACGCTACACCTTC.

The CDR3 sequence is CASSLRRIVGYNSPLHF. In DNA form, the CDR3 reads TGTGCCAGCAGTTTGAGGCGAATCGTGGGTTATAATTCACCCCTCCACTTT. This sequence joins TRBV27 and TRBJ1-6; no definite D call. This CDR3 is built from 17 residues. Trimming pared 3 bases from V and 4 bases from J, leaving 16 bases between. In germline, CDR1 is MNHEY, CDR2 SMNVEV (reference sequence).

This clonotype has a count of ten or more. This chain joins TRBV20-1 and TRBJ2-3; the D gene is possibly TRBD2 (6 bases). This CDR3 is built from 12 residues. Germline V gene sequence: CDR1 DFQATT, CDR2 SNEGSKA (reference sequence). The V end lost 7 bases, the J end lost 1 base, and 9 bases lay between the germline ends. CDR3 DNA: TGCAGTGGACAGCGGGGCACAGATACGCAGTATTTT. Its translation is CSGQRGTDTQYF.

Many counts were recorded for this clonotype. The chain combines TRBV11-1 with TRBJ2-7; perhaps TRBD1 as D (6 bases). Germline CDR1 SGHAT, CDR2 FQDESV (reference sequence). This CDR3 comprises 12 residues. Between the trimmed V and J ends, which lost 5 bases and 3 bases, there was a span of 8 bases. This CDR3 is CASSLDSYEQYV. Written as DNA, the CDR3 is TGTGCCAGCAGCCTGGACAGCTACGAGCAGTACGTC.

This clonotype has ten or more counts. The chain links TRBV28 to TRBJ2-1; D gene uncertain. CDR3 size: 15 residues. V lost 1 base and J lost 6, with 13 bases in between. CDR1 is MDHEN and CDR2 is SYDVKM in the germline V gene. The CDR3 loop reads CASSLSSLGINEQFF. The CDR3 DNA is TGTGCCAGCAGTTTATCCTCCTTAGGGATCAATGAGCAGTTCTTC.

The chain couples TRBV4-1 to TRBJ2-5; weak D call: TRBD2 (6 bases). The CDR3 contains 13 residues. In germline, CDR1 is MGHRA, CDR2 YSYEKL. Trimming left V 1 base short and J 7 bases short, with 10 bases between. The DNA of the CDR3 is TGCGCCAGCAGCCAAGGTGGGGGGTGGACCCAGTACTTC. Translated, it gives CASSQGGGWTQYF.

Points on this clonotype: One base separates it from a far larger clone, so it is likely a read error. This chain uses TRBV11-2 with TRBJ2-1; tentatively, D is TRBD2 (6 bases). The V end was cut by 10 bases, the J end by 10 bases, with 26 bases between. The CDR3 totals 15 residues. Germline CDR1 is SGHAT and CDR2 is FQNNGV. The CDR3 protein is CATKLSGGEIYEQFF. The CDR3 bases are TGTGCCACCAAACTTAGCGGCGGGGAGATCTACGAGCAGTTCTTC.

The table lists this clonotype with many counts. J is TRBJ1-2 and V is TRBV10-3, with D uncertain. Germline CDR1 ENHRY, CDR2 SYGVKD. This CDR3 is built from 15 residues. Trimming cost V 4 bases and J 1 base, with 13 bases left between them. CDR3 nucleotides: TGTGCCATCAGTGTTGAACCTTTAAATAACTATGGCTACACCTTC. This gives the protein CAISVEPLNNYGYTF.